This TCR beta chain came from a study of T-cell reconstitution after alpha-beta-depleted transplantation in children. The CDR3 runs to 15 residues. Germline loops: CDR1 SGHAT, CDR2 FQNNGV. The V gene end was trimmed by 0 bases and the J gene end by 4 bases; junction bases not matched to a gene: 3. For TCRbeta, the library was prepared with unique molecular identifiers. TCRdb reprocessed the PCR reads via MiXCR and lists one record per CDR3 protein. The repertoire holds around 93,000 distinct CDR3 sequences, roughly 8% seen once, with under 8% in the top ten. The sequencing here drew on PBMCs from the stem cell graft donor, taken from the stem cell graft. The source is a human donor who donated a stem cell graft to a child with congenital amegakaryocytic thrombocytopenia. The chain is built from TRBV11-2 and TRBJ2-7, with TRBD2 identical over 10 bases. CDR3: CASSLDPSGSYEQYF. For the CDR3, the DNA is TGTGCCAGCAGCTTAGATCCTAGCGGGAGTTACGAGCAGTACTTC.